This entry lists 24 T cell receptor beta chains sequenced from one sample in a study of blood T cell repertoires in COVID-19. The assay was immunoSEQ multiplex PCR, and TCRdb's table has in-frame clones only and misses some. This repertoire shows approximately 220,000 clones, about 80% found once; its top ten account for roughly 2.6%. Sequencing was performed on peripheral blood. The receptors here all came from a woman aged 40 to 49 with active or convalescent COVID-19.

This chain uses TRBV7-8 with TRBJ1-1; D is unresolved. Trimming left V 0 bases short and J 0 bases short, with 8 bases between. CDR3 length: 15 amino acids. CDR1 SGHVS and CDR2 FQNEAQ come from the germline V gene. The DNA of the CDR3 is TGTGCCAGCAGCTTAGCGGTCAGGTTGAACACTGAAGCTTTCTTT. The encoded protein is CASSLAVRLNTEAFF. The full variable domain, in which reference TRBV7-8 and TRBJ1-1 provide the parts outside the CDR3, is GAGVSQSPRYKVAKRGQDVALRCDPISGHVSLFWYQQALGQGPEFLTYFQNEAQLDKSGLPSDRFFAERPEGSVSTLKIQRTQQEDSAVYLCASSLAVRLNTEAFFGQGTRLTVV.

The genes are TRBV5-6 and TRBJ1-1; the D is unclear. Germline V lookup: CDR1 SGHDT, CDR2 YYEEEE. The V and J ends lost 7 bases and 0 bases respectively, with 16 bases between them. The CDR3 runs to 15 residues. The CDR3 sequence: CASLTRRGVNTEAFF. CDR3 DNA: TGTGCCAGCCTGACCCGACGGGGAGTGAACACTGAAGCTTTCTTT.

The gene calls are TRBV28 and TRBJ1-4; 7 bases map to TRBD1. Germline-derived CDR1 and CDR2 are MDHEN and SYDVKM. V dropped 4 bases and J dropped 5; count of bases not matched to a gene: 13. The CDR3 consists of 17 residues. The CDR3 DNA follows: TGTGCCAGCAGTTCTAGGGGTAGGGGGCGGCAGAATGAAAAACTGTTTTTT. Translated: CASSSRGRGRQNEKLFF.

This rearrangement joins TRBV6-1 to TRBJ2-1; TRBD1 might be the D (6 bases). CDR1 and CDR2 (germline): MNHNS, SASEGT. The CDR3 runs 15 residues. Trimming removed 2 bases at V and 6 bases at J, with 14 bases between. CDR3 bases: TGTGCCAGCAGTGAATCAGGGGCAGGTCGCAATGAGCAGTTCTTC. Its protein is CASSESGAGRNEQFF.

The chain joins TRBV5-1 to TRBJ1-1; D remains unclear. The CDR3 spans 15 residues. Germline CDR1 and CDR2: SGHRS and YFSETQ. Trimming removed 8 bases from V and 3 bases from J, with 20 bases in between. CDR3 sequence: CARAHGRVGDTEAFF. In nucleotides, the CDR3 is TGCGCCAGGGCGCACGGGAGGGTTGGGGACACTGAAGCTTTCTTT. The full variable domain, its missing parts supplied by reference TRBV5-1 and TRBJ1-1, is KAGVTQTPRYLIKTRGQQVTLSCSPISGHRSVSWYQQTPGQGLQFLFEYFSETQRNKGNFPGRFSGRQFSNSRSEMNVSTLELGDSALYLCARAHGRVGDTEAFFGQGTRLTVV.

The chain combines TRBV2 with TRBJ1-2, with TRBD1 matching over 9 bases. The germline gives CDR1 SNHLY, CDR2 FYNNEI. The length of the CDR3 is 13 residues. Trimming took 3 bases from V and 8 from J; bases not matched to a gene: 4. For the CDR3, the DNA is TGTGCCAGCAGTGAGGGACAGGGTCACGGCTACACCTTC. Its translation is CASSEGQGHGYTF.

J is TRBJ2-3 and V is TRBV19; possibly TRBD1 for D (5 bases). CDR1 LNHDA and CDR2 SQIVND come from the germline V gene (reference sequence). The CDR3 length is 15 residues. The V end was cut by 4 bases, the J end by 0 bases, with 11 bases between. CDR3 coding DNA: TGTGCCAGTAGTACACAGGCTCTCAGCACAGATACGCAGTATTTT. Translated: CASSTQALSTDTQYF.

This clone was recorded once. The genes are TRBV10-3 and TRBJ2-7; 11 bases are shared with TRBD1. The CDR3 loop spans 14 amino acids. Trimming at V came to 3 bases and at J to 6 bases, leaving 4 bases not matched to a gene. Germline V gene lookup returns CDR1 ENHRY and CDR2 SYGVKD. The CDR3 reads CAISDWTGGAEQYF. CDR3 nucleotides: TGTGCCATCAGTGATTGGACAGGGGGCGCCGAGCAGTACTTC.

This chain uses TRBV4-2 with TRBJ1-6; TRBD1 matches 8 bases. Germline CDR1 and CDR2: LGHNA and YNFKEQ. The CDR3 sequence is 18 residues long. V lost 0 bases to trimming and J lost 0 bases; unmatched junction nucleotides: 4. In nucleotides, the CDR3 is TGTGCCAGCAGCCAAGATATTACAGGGGGCTCCTATAATTCACCCCTCCACTTT. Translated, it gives CASSQDITGGSYNSPLHF.

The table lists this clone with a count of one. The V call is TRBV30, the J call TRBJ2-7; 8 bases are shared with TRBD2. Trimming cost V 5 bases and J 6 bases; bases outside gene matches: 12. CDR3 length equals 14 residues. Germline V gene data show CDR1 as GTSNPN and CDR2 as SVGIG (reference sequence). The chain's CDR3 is CAWQIMLAGGEQYF. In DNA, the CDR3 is TGTGCCTGGCAGATTATGTTGGCGGGAGGCGAGCAGTACTTC. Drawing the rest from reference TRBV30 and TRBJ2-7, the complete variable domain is SQTIHQWPATLVQPVGSPLSLECTVEGTSNPNLYWYRQAAGRGLQLLFYSVGIGQISSEVPQNLSASRPQDRQFILSSKKLLLSDSGFYLCAWQIMLAGGEQYFGPGTRLTVT.

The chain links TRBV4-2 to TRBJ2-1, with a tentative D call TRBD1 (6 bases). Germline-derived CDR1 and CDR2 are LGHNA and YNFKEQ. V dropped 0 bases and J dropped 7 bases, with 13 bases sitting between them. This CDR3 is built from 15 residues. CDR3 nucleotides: TGTGCCAGCAGCCAAGATCAAGGACAGTCGAATGAGCAGTTCTTC. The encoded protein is CASSQDQGQSNEQFF.

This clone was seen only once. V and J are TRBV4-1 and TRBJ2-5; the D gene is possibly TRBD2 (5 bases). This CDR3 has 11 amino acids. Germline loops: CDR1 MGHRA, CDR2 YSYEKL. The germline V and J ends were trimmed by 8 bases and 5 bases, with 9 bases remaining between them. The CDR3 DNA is TGCGCCAGCCGGGAAGGCGAGACCCAGTACTTC. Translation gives CASREGETQYF.

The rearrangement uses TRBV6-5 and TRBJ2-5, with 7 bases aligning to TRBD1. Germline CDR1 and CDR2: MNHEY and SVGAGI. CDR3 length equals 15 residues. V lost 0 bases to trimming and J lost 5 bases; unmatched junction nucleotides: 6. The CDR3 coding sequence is TGTGCCAGCAGTTACTCAGGGGGCGCTGGGGAGACCCAGTACTTC. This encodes CASSYSGGAGETQYF.

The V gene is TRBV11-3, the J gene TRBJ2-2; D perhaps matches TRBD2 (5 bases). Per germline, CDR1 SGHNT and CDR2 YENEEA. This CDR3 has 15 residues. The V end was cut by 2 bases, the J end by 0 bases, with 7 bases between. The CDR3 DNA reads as TGTGCCAGCAGCTTAATAGCGTCGAACACCGGGGAGCTGTTTTTT. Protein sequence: CASSLIASNTGELFF.

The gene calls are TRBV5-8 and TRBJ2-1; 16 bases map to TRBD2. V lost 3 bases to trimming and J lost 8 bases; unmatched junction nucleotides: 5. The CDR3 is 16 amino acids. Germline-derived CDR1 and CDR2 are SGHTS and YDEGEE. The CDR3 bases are TGTGCCAGCAGCTGGACCGGGACTAGCGGGGGGGATGAGCAGTTCTTC. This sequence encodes CASSWTGTSGGDEQFF.

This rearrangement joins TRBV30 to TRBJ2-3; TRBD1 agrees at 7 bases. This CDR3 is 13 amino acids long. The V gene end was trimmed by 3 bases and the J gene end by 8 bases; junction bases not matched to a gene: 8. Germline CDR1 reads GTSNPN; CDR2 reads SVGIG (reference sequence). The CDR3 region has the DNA TGTGCCTGGAGATATCAGGGGGAAGGTACGCAGTATTTT. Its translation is CAWRYQGEGTQYF.

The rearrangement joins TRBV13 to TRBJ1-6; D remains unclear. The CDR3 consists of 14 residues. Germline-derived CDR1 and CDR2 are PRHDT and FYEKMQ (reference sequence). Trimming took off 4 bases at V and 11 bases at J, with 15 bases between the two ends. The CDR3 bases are TGTGCCAGCAGCTGGGGAGGCCCGGAGACACCCCTCCACTTT. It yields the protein CASSWGGPETPLHF.

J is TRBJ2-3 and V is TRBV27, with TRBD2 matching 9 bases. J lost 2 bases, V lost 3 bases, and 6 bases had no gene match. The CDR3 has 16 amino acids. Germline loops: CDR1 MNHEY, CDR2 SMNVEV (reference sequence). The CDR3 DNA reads TGTGCCAGCAGTTTCCAAGCGGGGGGCACCACAGATACGCAGTATTTT. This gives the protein CASSFQAGGTTDTQYF.

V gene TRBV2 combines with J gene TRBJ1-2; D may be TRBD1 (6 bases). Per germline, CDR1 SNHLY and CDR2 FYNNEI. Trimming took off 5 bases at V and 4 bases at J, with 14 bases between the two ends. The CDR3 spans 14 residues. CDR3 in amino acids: CASSYGQHAYGYTF. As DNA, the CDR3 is TGTGCCAGCAGTTACGGACAGCATGCCTATGGCTACACCTTC.

CDR3 sequence reads: CASSPHGGEGYGYTF. As DNA, the CDR3 is TGTGCCAGCAGTCCCCACGGGGGAGAAGGCTATGGCTACACCTTC. The V gene is TRBV6-5, the J gene TRBJ1-2; TRBD1 might be the D (5 bases). Trimming left V 5 bases short and J 4 bases short, with 17 bases between. The CDR3 runs to 15 residues. Looked up from germline, CDR1 is MNHEY and CDR2 is SVGAGI.

As DNA, the CDR3 is TGCGCCAGCAGCACGGGTCCCTTAGGCTATGGCTACACCTTC. Translating it yields CASSTGPLGYGYTF. This chain links TRBV5-1 with TRBJ1-2; D unclear. The CDR3 loop spans 14 amino acids. Trimming stripped 4 bases from V and 4 bases from J, with 14 bases between. The V gene's germline CDR1 is SGHRS and CDR2 YFSETQ. Looking up the rest from reference TRBV5-1 and TRBJ1-2 gives the full variable domain: KAGVTQTPRYLIKTRGQQVTLSCSPISGHRSVSWYQQTPGQGLQFLFEYFSETQRNKGNFPGRFSGRQFSNSRSEMNVSTLELGDSALYLCASSTGPLGYGYTFGSGTRLTVV.

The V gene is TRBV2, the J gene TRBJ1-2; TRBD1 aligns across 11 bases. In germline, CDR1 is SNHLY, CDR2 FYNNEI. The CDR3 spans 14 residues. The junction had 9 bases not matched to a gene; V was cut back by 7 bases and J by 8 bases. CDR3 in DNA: TGTGCCAGCACCGAGCGGACAGGGGGCTTCGGCTACACCTTC. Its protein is CASTERTGGFGYTF. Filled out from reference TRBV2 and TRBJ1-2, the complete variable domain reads EPEVTQTPSHQVTQMGQEVILRCVPISNHLYFYWYRQILGQKVEFLVSFYNNEISEKSEIFDDQFSVERPDGSNFTLKIRSTKLEDSAMYFCASTERTGGFGYTFGSGTRLTVV.

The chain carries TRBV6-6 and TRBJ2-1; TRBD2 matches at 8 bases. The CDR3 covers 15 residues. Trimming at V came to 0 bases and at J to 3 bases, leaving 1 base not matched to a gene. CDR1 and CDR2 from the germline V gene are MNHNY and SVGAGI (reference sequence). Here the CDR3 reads CASSYSGTSYNEQFF. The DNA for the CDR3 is TGTGCCAGCAGTTACTCTGGGACTAGCTACAATGAGCAGTTCTTC.

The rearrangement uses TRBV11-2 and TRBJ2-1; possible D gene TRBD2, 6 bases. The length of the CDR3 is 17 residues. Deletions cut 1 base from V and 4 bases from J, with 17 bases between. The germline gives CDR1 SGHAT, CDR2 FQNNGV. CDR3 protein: CASSLALFGGGYNEQFF. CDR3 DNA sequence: TGTGCCAGCAGCTTAGCCCTTTTTGGGGGAGGTTACAATGAGCAGTTCTTC.